One sample yielded the 22 T cell receptor beta chains listed below, sequenced in a study of shared T cell receptors in the human thymus. Produced via immunoSEQ multiplex PCR; TCRdb's table is partial and in-frame only. In the table there are hundreds of thousands of clones, 88% of which are singletons. This same sample was also taken into another study, of human thymus T cells.

The material sequenced was thymocytes. These TCRs come from a boy under three years old with a congenital heart defect.

The chain links TRBV5-1 to TRBJ1-5; D gene unclear. CDR3 length: 15 amino acids. Trimming shortened V by 0 bases and J by 4 bases, and 11 bases separated the two germline ends. Per the germline V gene, CDR1 is SGHRS and CDR2 is YFSETQ. CDR3 residues: CASSLGREANQPQHF. The DNA of the CDR3 is TGCGCCAGCAGCTTGGGGAGGGAAGCGAATCAGCCCCAGCATTTT. The full variable domain, completed using reference TRBV5-1 and TRBJ1-5, is KAGVTQTPRYLIKTRGQQVTLSCSPISGHRSVSWYQQTPGQGLQFLFEYFSETQRNKGNFPGRFSGRQFSNSRSEMNVSTLELGDSALYLCASSLGREANQPQHFGDGTRLSIL.

The chain joins TRBV30 to TRBJ1-5; no definite D call. Trimming took off 1 base at V and 3 bases at J, with 13 bases between the two ends. Germline V gene sequence: CDR1 GTSNPN, CDR2 SVGIG (reference sequence). This CDR3 region has 15 residues. CDR3 DNA: TGTGCCTGGAGTGGGGCGCGGGCAGTCAATCAGCCCCAGCATTTT. It specifies CAWSGARAVNQPQHF.

The CDR3 is CASSHPGQQETQYF. Here the CDR3 DNA reads TGTGCCAGCAGCCACCCTGGACAGCAAGAGACCCAGTACTTC. This chain joins TRBV27 and TRBJ2-5, with D maybe TRBD1 (6 bases). This CDR3 has 14 residues. Germline-derived CDR1 and CDR2 are MNHEY and SMNVEV (reference sequence). V was cut by 6 bases and J by 2 bases, with 13 bases left in between.

As DNA, the CDR3 is TGTGCCAGCAGCTCAACGAAGCTAGCGGGAGGCCGGGGCACAGATACGCAGTATTTT. As protein: CASSSTKLAGGRGTDTQYF. The genes are TRBV4-2 and TRBJ2-3; 11 nucleotides line up with TRBD2. V was clipped by 5 bases and J by 1 base; unmatched bases: 14. Germline V gives CDR1 LGHNA, CDR2 YNFKEQ. This CDR3 region has 19 residues.

In its sample, this clone was seen a few times. This chain joins TRBV5-1 and TRBJ2-2; a weak D match, TRBD2 (6 bases). Trimming pared 0 bases from V and 3 bases from J, leaving 12 bases between. CDR1 SGHRS and CDR2 YFSETQ come from the germline V gene. This CDR3 comprises 16 residues. The CDR3: CASSLGEGGDTGELFF. Written as DNA, the CDR3 is TGCGCCAGCAGCTTGGGGGAAGGCGGGGACACCGGGGAGCTGTTTTTT.

This chain uses TRBV5-6 with TRBJ1-1; 8 bases fit TRBD1. The ends lost 4 bases at V and 5 bases at J; junction bases unmatched: 10. This CDR3 region has 15 residues. The germline gives CDR1 SGHDT, CDR2 YYEEEE. For the CDR3, the DNA is TGTGCCAGCAGCAGCAGGCAGGGGGCGCGGACTGAAGCTTTCTTT. This gives the protein CASSSRQGARTEAFF.

This chain uses TRBV13 with TRBJ2-7; 7 bases line up with TRBD2. Germline-derived CDR1 and CDR2 are PRHDT and FYEKMQ (reference sequence). CDR3 size: 16 residues. V shed 0 bases, J shed 2 bases, and the junction held 7 bases outside the gene matches. Written as DNA, the CDR3 is TGTGCCAGCAGCTTAGGCCGAAACGGGAGGCCCTACGAGCAGTACTTC. It codes for CASSLGRNGRPYEQYF.

This chain connects TRBV29-1 to TRBJ1-1; D call uncertain. Germline V CDR1 and CDR2: SQVTM, ANQGSEA. Between the trimmed V and J ends, which lost 4 bases and 1 base, there was a span of 7 bases. The CDR3 totals 12 residues. CDR3 nucleotide sequence: TGCAGCGTTGGCCGGGAGAACACTGAAGCTTTCTTT. Translating gives CSVGRENTEAFF.

In its sample, this clone was seen once. The chain has TRBV6-5 and TRBJ1-1, with D tentatively TRBD1 (5 bases). The CDR3 runs 13 residues. V lost 7 bases and J lost 3, with 12 bases in between. The germline gives CDR1 MNHEY, CDR2 SVGAGI. The CDR3, as DNA: TGTGCCAGCACCAACCCGGGGGACACTGAAGCTTTCTTT. Its protein product is CASTNPGDTEAFF.

The table lists this clone with a few counts. The chain links TRBV4-2 to TRBJ1-2; 7 nucleotides line up with TRBD1. CDR1 is LGHNA and CDR2 is YNFKEQ in the germline V gene. V trimming: 7 bases; J trimming: 6 bases; junction bases outside the gene matches: 14. This CDR3 spans 15 amino acids. The CDR3 DNA sequence: TGTGCCAGCAAATCGGGTAGAAGGACAGGCGATGGCTACACCTTC. It encodes CASKSGRRTGDGYTF.

The gene calls are TRBV11-3 and TRBJ2-5; the D gene is possibly TRBD2 (6 bases). Germline V lookup: CDR1 SGHNT, CDR2 YENEEA. CDR3 length: 16 amino acids. Trimming stripped 2 bases from V and 0 bases from J, with 13 bases between. CDR3 DNA sequence: TGTGCCAGCAGCTTATTTGGTAGCGGTCACCAAGAGACCCAGTACTTC. Its translation is CASSLFGSGHQETQYF.

This chain connects TRBV4-2 to TRBJ2-5; 8 bases map to TRBD2. The CDR3 spans 15 residues. V was pared by 4 bases and J by 5 bases, with 9 bases of the junction left unmatched. Per germline, CDR1 LGHNA and CDR2 YNFKEQ. The CDR3 reads CASSLGPAGEETQYF. In DNA, the CDR3 is TGTGCCAGCAGCCTAGGACCAGCGGGAGAGGAGACCCAGTACTTC.

The rearrangement links TRBV4-3 to TRBJ2-3; TRBD1 might be the D (6 bases). The CDR3 totals 14 residues. Germline V CDR1 and CDR2: LGHNA, YSLEER. Trimming shortened V by 5 bases and J by 8 bases, and 17 bases separated the two germline ends. The CDR3 DNA follows: TGCGCCAGCAGCGGGGACACCGATATAGGTACGCAGTATTTT. Translation: CASSGDTDIGTQYF.

The chain combines TRBV5-1 with TRBJ1-1, with TRBD1 identical over 9 bases. This CDR3 is 17 amino acids long. V trimming: 3 bases; J trimming: 5 bases; junction bases outside the gene matches: 14. The germline V gene encodes CDR1 SGHRS and CDR2 YFSETQ. The CDR3 region is CASSSRGQGAFWTEAFF. The CDR3 coding sequence is TGCGCCAGCAGCTCTAGGGGACAGGGAGCGTTTTGGACTGAAGCTTTCTTT.

The gene calls are TRBV7-2 and TRBJ1-1; TRBD1 might be the D (5 bases). Germline-derived CDR1 and CDR2 are SGHTA and FQGNSA. The CDR3 spans 17 residues. V lost 4 bases and J lost 2, with 20 bases in between. In DNA, the CDR3 is TGTGCCAGCAGCTCCCCAGAACAGGTCAAAGTCAACACTGAAGCTTTCTTT. Translating gives CASSSPEQVKVNTEAFF.

V usage is TRBV2 and J usage is TRBJ2-7, with 8 bases fitting TRBD2. Germline values: CDR1 SNHLY, CDR2 FYNNEI. V was pared by 5 bases and J by 2 bases, with 5 bases of the junction left unmatched. CDR3 size: 14 residues. CDR3 region: CASSPGLETYEQYF. Here the CDR3 DNA reads TGTGCCAGCAGTCCGGGACTAGAAACCTACGAGCAGTACTTC. The full variable domain, rest sourced from reference TRBV2 and TRBJ2-7, is EPEVTQTPSHQVTQMGQEVILRCVPISNHLYFYWYRQILGQKVEFLVSFYNNEISEKSEIFDDQFSVERPDGSNFTLKIRSTKLEDSAMYFCASSPGLETYEQYFGPGTRLTVT.

The chain uses TRBV27 and TRBJ1-2; 7 bases align to TRBD1. After removal of 8 bases from V and 4 bases from J, the junction contained 10 bases not matched to a gene. In germline, CDR1 is MNHEY, CDR2 SMNVEV (reference sequence). The CDR3 sequence is 14 residues long. CDR3 in amino acids: CASLQTGMGYGYTF. CDR3 DNA sequence: TGTGCCAGCCTACAGACAGGGATGGGCTATGGCTACACCTTC.

The chain is built from TRBV4-2 and TRBJ2-7; 8 bases fit TRBD2. CDR1 LGHNA and CDR2 YNFKEQ come from the germline V gene. After removal of 3 bases from V and 3 bases from J, the junction contained 10 bases not matched to a gene. CDR3 length equals 16 residues. CDR3 in DNA: TGTGCCAGCAGCCAGGCCCTTGAGGGGACTAGCTACGAGCAGTACTTC. Translating it yields CASSQALEGTSYEQYF.

This clone turned up a few times. V usage is TRBV5-1 and J usage is TRBJ2-5, with 12 bases fitting TRBD2. With V trimmed by 4 bases and J by 1 base, 5 bases remained unmatched. This CDR3 has 16 amino acids. Germline CDR1 reads SGHRS; CDR2 reads YFSETQ. This CDR3 reads CASSPGTSGPQETQYF. The DNA for the CDR3 is TGCGCCAGCAGCCCCGGGACTAGCGGGCCCCAAGAGACCCAGTACTTC.

The chain combines TRBV2 with TRBJ2-7; perhaps TRBD1 as D (6 bases). V was trimmed by 4 bases and J by 0 bases, leaving 16 bases between them. The CDR3 loop spans 16 amino acids. Germline lookup yields CDR1 SNHLY and CDR2 FYNNEI. The CDR3 here is CASSVRGKGSSYEQYF. CDR3 nucleotide sequence: TGTGCCAGCAGTGTTAGGGGGAAAGGCAGCTCCTACGAGCAGTACTTC.

The chain has TRBV6-6 and TRBJ2-1, with D possibly being TRBD2 (6 bases). Trimming removed 0 bases at V and 7 bases at J, with 13 bases between. This CDR3 contains 15 residues. Germline V gene data show CDR1 as MNHNY and CDR2 as SVGAGI (reference sequence). The CDR3 reads CASSYSGPGRNEQFF. In DNA form, the CDR3 reads TGTGCCAGCAGTTACTCGGGGCCGGGGAGGAATGAGCAGTTCTTC.

For the CDR3, the DNA is TGTGCCAGCAGCCCGAGCACGTATGGCTACACCTTC. This translates into CASSPSTYGYTF. The chain recombines TRBV9 with TRBJ1-2, with unresolved D. The germline V gene has CDR1 SGDLS and CDR2 YYNGEE. V was cut by 4 bases and J by 5 bases, with 9 bases left in between. This CDR3 has 12 amino acids.